The 5 T cell receptor beta chains in this list originate from one sample, sequenced in a study of blood T cell repertoires in COVID-19. Sequenced by immunoSEQ multiplex PCR; TCRdb stores in-frame clones only, minus some. The profile shows around 56,000 clones, around 90% of them singletons. Sequences were obtained from peripheral blood. Source of these receptors: a man older than 75 with acute or convalescent COVID-19.

V is TRBV2 and J is TRBJ1-1, with TRBD1 identical over 11 bases. The V segment lost 6 bases and the J segment 11 bases; nucleotides outside the gene matches: 11. Germline V gene data show CDR1 as SNHLY and CDR2 as FYNNEI. This CDR3 spans 14 amino acids. CDR3 coding DNA: TGTGCCAGCAGGGACACGGACAGGGGGCTTTATGCTTTCTTT. This gives the protein CASRDTDRGLYAFF.

This chain uses TRBV6-1 with TRBJ2-5; D might be TRBD1 (5 bases). This CDR3 has 18 residues. The V gene lost 3 bases and the J gene lost 7 bases, with 27 bases spanning the gap. Germline V gives CDR1 MNHNS, CDR2 SASEGT. The CDR3 sequence: CASSDLGVGRAYGGTQYF. Written as DNA, the CDR3 is TGTGCCAGCAGTGACCTGGGTGTAGGCAGGGCATATGGCGGGACCCAGTACTTC.

The V call is TRBV28, the J call TRBJ1-4; D is ambiguous. The CDR3 length is 16 residues. Trimming took 6 bases from V and 0 from J, leaving 14 bases between them. CDR1 and CDR2 (germline): MDHEN, SYDVKM. The chain's CDR3 is CASSLEGGTTNEKLFF. CDR3 nucleotides: TGTGCCAGCAGCTTAGAAGGAGGCACAACTAATGAAAAACTGTTTTTT.

This clone was seen a handful of times. This chain joins TRBV18 and TRBJ2-2, with D maybe TRBD2 (6 bases). The length of the CDR3 is 15 residues. The V end was cut by 8 bases, the J end by 0 bases, with 13 bases between. The germline CDR1 and CDR2 sequences are KGHSH and LQKENI. CDR3 coding DNA: TGTGCCAGCGTGGAAACGGGGGCGAACACCGGGGAGCTGTTTTTT. It translates to CASVETGANTGELFF.

This chain's CDR3 is CASRGQERYGYTF. The CDR3 DNA reads as TGCGCCAGCAGGGGGCAGGAACGCTATGGCTACACCTTC. The chain recombines TRBV5-1 with TRBJ1-2; tentatively, D is TRBD1 (5 bases). The germline V gene encodes CDR1 SGHRS and CDR2 YFSETQ. Trimming removed 5 bases from V and 4 bases from J, with 12 bases in between. The CDR3 is 13 amino acids.